The entry below describes one TCR beta chain. Every sample yielded at least 6.5 million isolated PBMCs. The data stem from a study of blood T cells in healthy people across ages. There are 18 residues in the CDR3. CDR1 and CDR2 (germline): SGDLS, YYNGEE. V gave up 3 bases and J gave up 6 bases; unmatched junction bases: 16. For the second PCR, which ran for roughly 7 to 11 cycles, a sample-barcoded 5' primer and a J-beta primer mix were used. TCRdb reprocessed the 5' RACE reads via MiXCR and lists one record per CDR3 protein. This sample has 850,000 to 1,000,000 distinct CDR3 sequences, with around 48% found just once.

The gene calls are TRBV9 and TRBJ2-3; TRBD2 aligns across 10 bases. Material for sequencing was blood. The TCR sequence derives from a man aged 25 to 40 in good health. The CDR3 DNA follows: TGTGCCAGCAGCGAGCGGGGGGGCCGGTTTGCAGTCGCGGATACGCAGTATTTT. Its translation: CASSERGGRFAVADTQYF.